These 11 T cell receptor beta chains came from one sample sequenced in a study of technical replicates of blood from several donors. Data came from immunoSEQ multiplex PCR; TCRdb stores just in-frame clones and leaves some out. The data hold just over 60,000 clones, with about 90% observed a single time. The sample consisted of PBMCs. All receptors come from a human donor in good health. Some clones in this sample may be carry-over from other donors' samples.

V is TRBV19 and J is TRBJ1-2, with 8 bases aligning to TRBD1. V dropped 0 bases and J dropped 6; count of bases not matched to a gene: 9. The CDR3 loop spans 16 amino acids. CDR1 and CDR2 (germline): LNHDA, SQIVND (reference sequence). The CDR3 protein is CASSIDSPTGADGYTF. CDR3 coding DNA: TGTGCCAGTAGTATAGATTCACCGACAGGGGCCGATGGCTACACCTTC.

The genes are TRBV4-2 and TRBJ2-3; TRBD2 is a possible D gene (5 bases). The ends were cut back, 1 base at V and 1 base at J, with 9 bases in the middle. CDR3 length equals 15 residues. Germline lookup yields CDR1 LGHNA and CDR2 YNFKEQ. The CDR3, as DNA: TGTGCCAGCAGCCAAGCCGGACTGGGCACAGATACGCAGTATTTT. This codes for CASSQAGLGTDTQYF.

The CDR3 region has the DNA TGTGCCAGCAGCCCCGTTTCGGTTACAGATACGCAGTATTTT. Its protein product is CASSPVSVTDTQYF. The chain combines TRBV11-2 with TRBJ2-3; D unclear. Germline CDR1 reads SGHAT; CDR2 reads FQNNGV. Trimming took off 5 bases at V and 3 bases at J, with 12 bases between the two ends. The CDR3 contains 14 residues.

The CDR3 DNA reads as TGTGCCTGGAGTCGGCCGCGGAGCTCTGGAAACACCATATATTTT. Translation gives CAWSRPRSSGNTIYF. V usage is TRBV30 and J usage is TRBJ1-3, with no clear D. V was shortened by 2 bases and J by 0 bases, with 11 bases between the two germline ends. The CDR3 length is 15 residues. Germline V lookup: CDR1 GTSNPN, CDR2 SVGIG (reference sequence).

This clone was found once. The chain is built from TRBV4-2 and TRBJ2-7, with 12 bases aligning to TRBD2. The length of the CDR3 is 15 residues. With V trimmed by 4 bases and J by 4 bases, 5 bases remained unmatched. Germline V gene data show CDR1 as LGHNA and CDR2 as YNFKEQ. CDR3 DNA sequence: TGTGCCAGCAGCCCTCTAGCGGGAGGGCCTTACGAGCAGTACTTC. Its translation is CASSPLAGGPYEQYF.

The V and J genes are TRBV19 and TRBJ2-3; TRBD2 aligns across 10 bases. This CDR3 comprises 18 residues. CDR1 and CDR2 (germline): LNHDA, SQIVND (reference sequence). V lost 0 bases and J lost 5; bases outside the gene matches: 11. CDR3 DNA sequence: TGTGCCAGTAGTATAGATGCCTCAGCGGGGGGGCCAGTAGATACGCAGTATTTT. It yields the protein CASSIDASAGGPVDTQYF.

The CDR3 here is CASSLGQGAEEQYF. CDR3 DNA: TGTGCCAGCAGTTTAGGGCAGGGGGCTGAGGAGCAGTACTTC. The V gene is TRBV27, the J gene TRBJ2-7; 8 bases are shared with TRBD1. The CDR3 length is 14 residues. The junction had 7 bases not matched to a gene; V was cut back by 2 bases and J by 7 bases. CDR1 is MNHEY and CDR2 is SMNVEV in the germline V gene (reference sequence).

The chain is built from TRBV19 and TRBJ1-2; 7 positions match TRBD1. Germline V lookup: CDR1 LNHDA, CDR2 SQIVND (reference sequence). V lost 9 bases, J lost 8 bases, and 15 bases stayed unmatched. The CDR3 totals 14 residues. In DNA form, the CDR3 reads TGTGCCAGCAATACCCGGGACAGCTCTTCAGGCTACACCTTC. This codes for CASNTRDSSSGYTF.

The chain combines TRBV7-8 with TRBJ1-1; no firm D call. Germline CDR1 SGHVS, CDR2 FQNEAQ. V shed 6 bases and J shed 5 bases, with 13 bases lying between them. The CDR3 runs to 13 residues. The CDR3 bases are TGTGCCAGCAGTGCTACACGGAGGACTGAAGCTTTCTTT. Its protein product is CASSATRRTEAFF.

The chain recombines TRBV19 with TRBJ1-3; 7 nucleotides line up with TRBD1. There are 16 residues in the CDR3. With V trimmed by 3 bases and J by 2 bases, 7 bases remained unmatched. In germline, CDR1 is LNHDA, CDR2 SQIVND (reference sequence). The CDR3 protein is CASSIGQVRAGNTIYF. CDR3 nucleotide sequence: TGTGCCAGTAGTATTGGACAGGTCCGCGCTGGAAACACCATATATTTT.

The chain combines TRBV5-6 with TRBJ2-7; 11 bases are shared with TRBD2. From germline, CDR1 is SGHDT and CDR2 YYEEEE. J gave up 4 bases and V 0 bases, and 3 bases lay outside the gene matches. This CDR3 is 15 amino acids long. In DNA form, the CDR3 reads TGTGCCAGCAGCTTGGAACTAGCGGGGGATTACGAGCAGTACTTC. Translation gives CASSLELAGDYEQYF.